One sample yielded the 8 T cell receptor beta chains listed below, sequenced in a study of spatial heterogeneity in lung cancer (dated by TCRdb to between 2019 and 2020). The sample's time point label is to be understood as: sample taken at primary tumor resection. TCR sequencing used whole RNA extracted from tumor and nontumor lung tissue, or from cryopreserved PBMC samples, without cell sorting. Libraries were constructed by 5' RACE. The sequencing machine was a NextSeq 500. In-frame beta chains were kept once TCRdb had trimmed the public reads at Q25 with fastp and called clones with MiXCR. CDR3 protein sequences are deduplicated, and each keeps its most common genes and DNA. The sample yields about 18,000 distinct CDR3 sequences; under 20% were counted once. About an eighth of the sample belongs to the ten largest clones. This material consisted of PBMCs, taken at surgery. These receptors came from a male donor with early-stage non-small cell lung cancer.

There are many counts of this clonotype. V is TRBV19 and J is TRBJ2-3, with D tentatively TRBD1 (7 bases). Trimming left V 3 bases short and J 4 bases short, with 17 bases between. The CDR3 runs 16 residues. The V gene's germline CDR1 is LNHDA and CDR2 SQIVND (reference sequence). The CDR3 nucleotides are TGTGCCAGTAGTATTTGGTCAGGGGGAGGCGCAGATACGCAGTATTTT. Its translation: CASSIWSGGGADTQYF.

The chain joins TRBV7-2 to TRBJ1-2, with D uncertain. Germline V lookup: CDR1 SGHTA, CDR2 FQGNSA. The CDR3 is made up of 15 amino acids. V dropped 2 bases and J dropped 4 bases, with 14 bases sitting between them. For the CDR3, the DNA is TGTGCCAGCAGCTTAAATCCGGGAATAGGCTATGGCTACACCTTC. Protein sequence: CASSLNPGIGYGYTF.

V and J are TRBV18 and TRBJ2-7, with D possibly being TRBD1 (6 bases). This CDR3 comprises 14 residues. In germline, CDR1 is KGHSH, CDR2 LQKENI. The germline V and J ends were trimmed by 1 base and 5 bases, with 12 bases remaining between them. CDR3 DNA: TGTGCCAGCTCACCACGACAGGAAAAGAACGAGCAGTACTTC. This translates into CASSPRQEKNEQYF.

This chain connects TRBV2 to TRBJ1-1, with a weak D call TRBD1 (6 bases). Trimming pared 8 bases from V and 4 bases from J, leaving 14 bases between. From germline, CDR1 is SNHLY and CDR2 FYNNEI. The CDR3 consists of 13 residues. CDR3 bases: TGTGCCAGCGGGGATGGGGACACCACTGAAGCTTTCTTT. This codes for CASGDGDTTEAFF.

This clonotype was counted many times. The chain uses TRBV30 and TRBJ2-1, with D unresolved. CDR1 is GTSNPN and CDR2 is SVGIG in the germline V gene (reference sequence). Trimming shortened V by 1 base and J by 13 bases, and 11 bases separated the two germline ends. This CDR3 is built from 11 residues. CDR3 amino acids: CAWSGQVGQFF. In nucleotides, the CDR3 is TGTGCCTGGAGTGGCCAGGTCGGCCAGTTCTTC. The full variable domain, in which reference TRBV30 and TRBJ2-1 provide the parts outside the CDR3, is SQTIHQWPATLVQPVGSPLSLECTVEGTSNPNLYWYRQAAGRGLQLLFYSVGIGQISSEVPQNLSASRPQDRQFILSSKKLLLSDSGFYLCAWSGQVGQFFGPGTRLTVL.

This clonotype was seen only a few times. The rearrangement links TRBV12-3 or TRBV12-4 to TRBJ2-3; 9 bases fit TRBD1. V lost 6 bases and J lost 2; bases outside the gene matches: 3. CDR3 length: 14 residues. The CDR3 here is CASSGTGSTDTQYF. In nucleotides, the CDR3 is TGTGCCAGCAGCGGGACAGGGTCCACAGATACGCAGTATTTT.

This clonotype was seen a handful of times. The chain uses TRBV10-3 and TRBJ2-7, with 8 bases lining up with TRBD1. Germline CDR1 ENHRY, CDR2 SYGVKD. Losses at the gene ends were 0 bases for V and 0 bases for J; bases not matched to a gene: 7. The CDR3 is 17 amino acids. The CDR3 here is CAISESSDRAASYEQYF. The CDR3 DNA reads as TGTGCCATCAGTGAGTCGTCGGACAGGGCCGCCTCCTACGAGCAGTACTTC.

This clonotype was seen many times. The chain joins TRBV27 to TRBJ1-4; 9 nucleotides match TRBD1. V lost 8 bases and J lost 8; bases outside the gene matches: 12. There are 15 residues in the CDR3. Germline CDR1 and CDR2: MNHEY and SMNVEV (reference sequence). The CDR3 sequence: CASSGFGTGSEKLFF. The CDR3 nucleotides are TGTGCCAGCTCGGGGTTCGGGACAGGGTCGGAAAAACTGTTTTTT.